One sample yielded the 18 T cell receptor beta chains listed below, sequenced in a study of CD8 T cells in Susac syndrome. With random hexamers, reverse transcription was performed on roughly 0.5 to 1 ug of RNA. TCRdb re-analysed the immunoSEQ multiplex PCR reads in MiXCR, keeping a single row per CDR3 protein. Of 150,000 to 200,000 distinct CDR3 sequences listed, roughly 92% are singletons. Input material: CD4+ T cells from PBMCs. Receptors were obtained from a human donor with multiple sclerosis.

V usage is TRBV28 and J usage is TRBJ1-2; the D gene is possibly TRBD1 (5 bases). V gave up 5 bases and J gave up 8 bases, with 15 bases separating them. Per germline, CDR1 MDHEN and CDR2 SYDVKM. The CDR3 has 13 residues. CDR3 amino acids: CASSQGGTWGYTF. The CDR3 DNA follows: TGTGCCAGCAGTCAAGGCGGGACCTGGGGCTACACCTTC.

The rearrangement joins TRBV20-1 to TRBJ2-3; 16 nucleotides match TRBD2. V gave up 5 bases and J gave up 6 bases; unmatched junction bases: 5. The length of the CDR3 is 15 residues. CDR1 and CDR2 from the germline V gene are DFQATT and SNEGSKA (reference sequence). In nucleotides, the CDR3 is TGCAGTGCTGCCGGGACTAGCGGGGGGGCCGATACGCAGTATTTT. Protein sequence: CSAAGTSGGADTQYF.

The chain uses TRBV5-6 and TRBJ2-5, with 9 bases lining up with TRBD1. This CDR3 contains 14 residues. The germline V gene encodes CDR1 SGHDT and CDR2 YYEEEE. V was clipped by 6 bases and J by 5 bases; unmatched bases: 8. The CDR3 loop is CASTRTGAEETQYF. The CDR3 DNA sequence: TGTGCCAGCACCCGGACAGGGGCTGAGGAGACCCAGTACTTC.

This chain uses TRBV5-1 with TRBJ2-3, with D possibly matching TRBD2 (6 bases). Between the trimmed V and J ends, which lost 5 bases and 2 bases, there was a span of 12 bases. Germline CDR1 reads SGHRS; CDR2 reads YFSETQ. The CDR3 contains 14 residues. This chain's CDR3 is CASRGGGPTDTQYF. In DNA, the CDR3 is TGCGCCAGCAGGGGCGGAGGGCCCACAGATACGCAGTATTTT.

V is TRBV3-1 and J is TRBJ2-4; 8 nucleotides agree with TRBD2. The CDR3 is 13 residues long. CDR1 and CDR2 (germline): LGHDT, YNNKEL (reference sequence). Losses at the gene ends were 8 bases for V and 4 bases for J; bases not matched to a gene: 4. The CDR3 DNA is TGTGCCAGCTCCGGGGGGGCAAAAAACATTCAGTACTTC. Protein sequence: CASSGGAKNIQYF.

CDR3 DNA sequence: TGTGCTAGTAGCCGGGACACAGATACGCAGTATTTT. This sequence encodes CASSRDTDTQYF. The chain employs TRBV12-5 and TRBJ2-3; a possible D gene is TRBD2 (5 bases). The CDR3 sequence is 12 residues long. Germline-derived CDR1 and CDR2 are LGHNT and FRNRAP. The V gene lost 8 bases and the J gene lost 2 bases, with 8 bases spanning the gap.

CDR3 loop: CASSLGDGTRETQYF. The CDR3 nucleotides are TGTGCCAGCAGCTTGGGAGATGGAACTAGAGAGACCCAGTACTTC. V and J are TRBV5-4 and TRBJ2-5; perhaps TRBD2 as D (5 bases). CDR3 length equals 15 residues. The V end lost 0 bases, the J end lost 4 bases, and 13 bases lay between the germline ends. The germline V gene has CDR1 SGHNT and CDR2 YYREEE (reference sequence).

The rearrangement links TRBV9 to TRBJ2-7; D not certain. Trimming removed 4 bases from V and 6 bases from J, with 11 bases in between. Germline V lookup: CDR1 SGDLS, CDR2 YYNGEE. The CDR3 extends over 12 amino acids. The DNA of the CDR3 is TGTGCCAGCAGCTCCCCCGAGAGCGAGCAGTACTTC. Translated, it gives CASSSPESEQYF.

Only a few counts were recorded for this clonotype. J is TRBJ2-2 and V is TRBV19, with TRBD1 identical over 8 bases. CDR3 length: 15 amino acids. Trimming cost V 5 bases and J 1 base; bases outside gene matches: 3. Germline CDR1 LNHDA, CDR2 SQIVND (reference sequence). CDR3 DNA sequence: TGTGCCAGTAGTCCAGGGACAGGGAACACCGGGGAGCTGTTTTTT. It yields the protein CASSPGTGNTGELFF.

The chain recombines TRBV29-1 with TRBJ1-2, with a weak D call TRBD1 (5 bases). The V gene's germline CDR1 is SQVTM and CDR2 ANQGSEA. The ends were cut back, 0 bases at V and 4 bases at J, with 12 bases in the middle. This CDR3 has 14 amino acids. The CDR3 is CSVEEQATIYGYTF. The CDR3 DNA follows: TGCAGCGTTGAAGAACAGGCGACTATCTATGGCTACACCTTC.

This sequence joins TRBV24-1 and TRBJ2-5, with D unclear. Looked up from germline, CDR1 is KGHDR and CDR2 is SFDVKD. V was cut by 6 bases and J by 3 bases, with 13 bases left in between. The CDR3 length is 14 residues. The CDR3 spells CATSPRKGKETQYF. CDR3 coding DNA: TGTGCCACCAGTCCCAGGAAAGGTAAAGAGACCCAGTACTTC.

About this clonotype: The junction shows a germline mismatch at one end, possibly a read error. The rearrangement joins TRBV5-4 to TRBJ2-7, with a weak D call TRBD2 (6 bases). From germline, CDR1 is SGHNT and CDR2 YYREEE (reference sequence). The CDR3 is made up of 15 amino acids. Here the CDR3 DNA reads TGTGCCAGCAGCTCGGGTGGGACTGGGTCCTCCGAGCAGTACTTC. Translating it yields CASSSGGTGSSEQYF.

The chain combines TRBV25-1 with TRBJ2-7, with 7 positions matching TRBD2. The V and J ends lost 4 bases and 5 bases, in that order; junction bases with no gene match: 8. Looked up from germline, CDR1 is MGHDK and CDR2 is SYGVNS. There are 14 residues in the CDR3. The CDR3 region has the DNA TGTGCCAGCAGTGGAGGCGGGAGCGTCGACGAGCAGTACTTC. It specifies CASSGGGSVDEQYF.

The chain couples TRBV20-1 to TRBJ2-5; D gene uncertain. The CDR3 consists of 13 residues. Germline-derived CDR1 and CDR2 are DFQATT and SNEGSKA (reference sequence). The V end lost 6 bases, the J end lost 1 base, and 12 bases lay between the germline ends. The CDR3 is CSATSVGQETQYF. The CDR3 DNA reads as TGCAGTGCCACCTCTGTCGGCCAAGAGACCCAGTACTTC.

V gene TRBV28 combines with J gene TRBJ1-1; D is uncertain. Trimming left V 6 bases short and J 0 bases short, with 14 bases between. The CDR3 length is 15 residues. Germline V CDR1 and CDR2: MDHEN, SYDVKM. In DNA, the CDR3 is TGTGCCAGCAGCCAAATAGACATAATGAACACTGAAGCTTTCTTT. Its translation is CASSQIDIMNTEAFF.

V usage is TRBV12-3 or TRBV12-4 and J usage is TRBJ2-6; no definite D call. V lost 6 bases and J lost 0, with 9 bases in between. The CDR3 is made up of 15 amino acids. For the CDR3, the DNA is TGTGCCAGCAGCGCCAGATCCTCTGGGGCCAACGTCCTGACTTTC. Translated: CASSARSSGANVLTF.

CDR3 coding DNA: TGTGCCAGCAATTCCGGGACAGGGACGGGCACTGAAGCTTTCTTT. Encoded protein: CASNSGTGTGTEAFF. The chain has TRBV6-1 and TRBJ1-1; 9 nucleotides match TRBD1. Germline values: CDR1 MNHNS, CDR2 SASEGT. The CDR3 extends over 15 amino acids. V lost 7 bases, J lost 4 bases, and 10 bases stayed unmatched.

The chain couples TRBV27 to TRBJ1-2; D unresolved. CDR1 is MNHEY and CDR2 is SMNVEV in the germline V gene (reference sequence). This CDR3 spans 14 amino acids. V lost 5 bases and J 5 bases, leaving 15 bases between the germline ends. CDR3 bases: TGTGCCAGCAGTCCCTGGAAAGGAGAGTATGGCTACACCTTC. Residues: CASSPWKGEYGYTF.